The 2 T cell receptor beta chains listed next were all sequenced from one sample in a study of OX40 agonist ivuxolimab in advanced cancers. Libraries were built with the immunoSEQ multiplex PCR assay. This immuneACCESS table, as held by TCRdb, lists in-frame sequences with V and J called but not all clones. Of the missing ones, under half trace to an unresolved V gene in checked studies; the others have no known cause. This sample gives about 69,000 clones in total; 90% to 95% of them show up just once. The biggest ten clones account for roughly 6% of the sample. The specimen comprised CD4+ or CD8+ T cells sorted from blood, sampled in a trial of the OX40 agonist ivuxolimab. Every receptor here comes from an adult with an advanced solid tumor such as melanoma, head and neck, liver or kidney cancer.

This chain joins TRBV6-5 and TRBJ2-7, with a tentative D call TRBD2 (5 bases). CDR3 length: 14 residues. From germline, CDR1 is MNHEY and CDR2 SVGAGI. V lost 6 bases and J 5 bases, leaving 17 bases between the germline ends. The DNA for the CDR3 is TGTGCCAGCAGCATCGGAGGAGCCAGTGACGAGCAGTACTTC. It translates to CASSIGGASDEQYF.

This rearrangement joins TRBV27 to TRBJ1-4; D remains ambiguous. CDR1 and CDR2 (germline): MNHEY, SMNVEV (reference sequence). This CDR3 has 14 residues. V was trimmed by 3 bases and J by 7 bases, leaving 12 bases between them. CDR3 nucleotides: TGTGCCAGCAGTTTTGTGGATGGGAGTGAAAAACTGTTTTTT. Its translation is CASSFVDGSEKLFF.